Detailed here is one TCR beta chain. Its antigen is still unknown. Replicate sorted-subset PCRs were loaded with around 200 ng DNA, roughly 33,000 T cell genomes. Assay: immunoSEQ multiplex PCR; the TCRdb copy retains only in-frame clones and omits some. Of some 1.5 million clones listed, nearly 99% were seen once; the top ten hold roughly 0.45%. This entry comes from a study of shared clonotypes between healthy human individuals. Turning to the study itself: The plates for each donor numbered three CD4 naive, three CD4 memory, two CD8 naive and one CD8 memory. Study results and caveats: Non-shared clonotypes had lower generation probabilities than those shared by all four donors.

There were only Caucasian adults among the donors, and all lived in Nashville, Tennessee. The CDR3 contains 19 residues. V shed 4 bases and J 0 bases; nucleotides not matched to a gene: 9. Germline assignment: CDR1 SGHRS and CDR2 YFSETQ. Material: naive CD4+ T cells sorted from blood. The sample's subset: CD45RA+ positively selected. The sequence was collected from a man aged 25-45 years in good health. The genes are TRBV5-1 and TRBJ2-2; 13 bases are shared with TRBD2. CDR3 nucleotide sequence: TGCGCCAGCAGCGGCATACTAGCGGGAGGGCCGTCGAACACCGGGGAGCTGTTTTTT. Translating it yields CASSGILAGGPSNTGELFF.